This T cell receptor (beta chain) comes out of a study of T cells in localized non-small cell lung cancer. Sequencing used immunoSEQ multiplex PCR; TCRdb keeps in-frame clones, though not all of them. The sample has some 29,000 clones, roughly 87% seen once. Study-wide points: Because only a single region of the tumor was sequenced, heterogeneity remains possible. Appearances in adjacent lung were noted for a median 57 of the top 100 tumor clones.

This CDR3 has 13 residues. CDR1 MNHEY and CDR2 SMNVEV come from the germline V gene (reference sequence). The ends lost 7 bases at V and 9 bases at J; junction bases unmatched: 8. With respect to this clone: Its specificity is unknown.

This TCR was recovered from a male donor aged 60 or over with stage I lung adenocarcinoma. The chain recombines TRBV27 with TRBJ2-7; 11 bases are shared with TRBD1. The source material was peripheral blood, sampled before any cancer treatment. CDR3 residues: CASTPGTGGTQYF. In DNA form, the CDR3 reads TGTGCCAGCACACCCGGGACAGGGGGAACGCAGTACTTC.